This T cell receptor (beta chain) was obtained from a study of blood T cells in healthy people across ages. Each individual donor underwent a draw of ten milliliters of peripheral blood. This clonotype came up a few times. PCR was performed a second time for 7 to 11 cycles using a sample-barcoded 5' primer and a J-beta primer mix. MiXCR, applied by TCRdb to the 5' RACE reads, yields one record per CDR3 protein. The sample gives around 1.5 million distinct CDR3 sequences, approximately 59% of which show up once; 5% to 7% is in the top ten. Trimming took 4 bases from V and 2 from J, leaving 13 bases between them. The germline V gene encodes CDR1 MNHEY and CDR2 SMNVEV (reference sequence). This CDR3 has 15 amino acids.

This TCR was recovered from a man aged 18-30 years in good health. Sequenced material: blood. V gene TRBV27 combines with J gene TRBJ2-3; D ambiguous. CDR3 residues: CASSSLWPYTDTQYF. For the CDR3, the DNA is TGTGCCAGCAGTTCGTTATGGCCCTACACAGATACGCAGTATTTT.